The clone carrying this TCR beta chain was seen a handful of times. Data came from immunoSEQ multiplex PCR; TCRdb stores just in-frame clones and leaves some out. Seen here are about 57,000 clones, over 55% observed once, and the top ten hold roughly 22%. This entry comes from a study of cytotoxic CD8 clonotypes in ibrutinib-treated CLL. Per germline, CDR1 SGHRS and CDR2 YFSETQ. Trimming removed 0 bases at V and 5 bases at J, with 14 bases between. CDR3 length equals 15 residues. Sequencing used PBMCs, obtained after 24 months of ibrutinib treatment. The chain combines TRBV5-1 with TRBJ2-5; D unclear. The TCR was taken from a human donor with chronic lymphocytic leukemia. The CDR3 bases are TGCGCCAGCAGCTTGGATGGGCGGCTGGGGGAGACCCAGTACTTC. It encodes CASSLDGRLGETQYF.